One and the same sample provided the 29 T cell receptor beta chains below, sequenced in a study of T cell changes during pregnancy in multiple sclerosis. Sequencing was performed with immunoSEQ multiplex PCR; in TCRdb, only in-frame clones are kept and a portion is missing. In the table there are under 90,000 clones, approximately 93% of which are singletons. The source was peripheral blood, collected in the second trimester of pregnancy. Receptors originate from a female donor in good health, enrolled as a control in a pregnancy study.

Points on this clone: A junction end diverges from the germline sequence, so it may reflect a read error. The chain uses TRBV5-1 and TRBJ2-1; the match to TRBD1 covers 9 bases. Germline CDR1 and CDR2: SGHRS and YFSETQ. There are 14 residues in the CDR3. Here the CDR3 DNA reads TGCGCCAGCAGCACAGCTCAGTCCGGGACAGGGCGGCTCTTC. Encoded protein: CASSTAQSGTGRLF.

This clone is a singleton in its sample. This chain links TRBV27 with TRBJ2-1, with 7 bases lining up with TRBD2. With 6 bases clipped from V and 5 bases from J, the junction kept 7 bases outside the gene matches. CDR3 length equals 14 residues. The germline gives CDR1 MNHEY, CDR2 SMNVEV (reference sequence). The CDR3 nucleotides read TGTGCCAGCAGGGCGCGGGAGACCCACAATGAGCAGTTCTTC. Its protein product is CASRARETHNEQFF.

This clone turned up a few times. The genes are TRBV28 and TRBJ1-3; 9 bases map to TRBD1. The V gene's germline CDR1 is MDHEN and CDR2 SYDVKM. There are 16 residues in the CDR3. V lost 6 bases to trimming and J lost 4 bases; unmatched junction nucleotides: 10. CDR3 residues: CASSPNRGLSGNTIYF. CDR3 nucleotide sequence: TGTGCCAGCAGCCCAAACAGGGGGCTATCGGGAAACACCATATATTTT.

This sequence joins TRBV5-1 and TRBJ2-1; maybe TRBD2 (6 bases). The CDR3 runs 15 residues. The V end was cut by 4 bases, the J end by 0 bases, with 11 bases between. Germline V lookup: CDR1 SGHRS, CDR2 YFSETQ. The CDR3 nucleotides are TGCGCCAGCAGCGCCAATAGCGGCTCCTACAATGAGCAGTTCTTC. Protein sequence: CASSANSGSYNEQFF.

The CDR3 DNA follows: TGTGCCAGCAGCCGCTACAATGAGCAGTTCTTC. This translates into CASSRYNEQFF. The chain couples TRBV2 to TRBJ2-1; D unresolved. Germline CDR1 is SNHLY and CDR2 is FYNNEI. This CDR3 region has 11 residues. V gave up 6 bases and J gave up 3 bases, with 3 bases separating them.

The V and J genes are TRBV29-1 and TRBJ2-3, with 10 bases identical to TRBD2. The CDR3 has 14 residues. The ends lost 8 bases at V and 2 bases at J; junction bases unmatched: 7. Germline CDR1 is SQVTM and CDR2 is ANQGSEA. The CDR3 protein is CSTPGTSDTDTQYF. For the CDR3, the DNA is TGCAGCACCCCCGGGACTAGCGACACAGATACGCAGTATTTT.

The chain recombines TRBV18 with TRBJ1-5, with D possibly TRBD1 on 6 matching bases. The germline CDR1 and CDR2 sequences are KGHSH and LQKENI. This CDR3 is 14 amino acids long. The germline V and J ends were trimmed by 4 bases and 3 bases, with 10 bases remaining between them. The DNA for the CDR3 is TGTGCCAGCTCACAGGGACACATCAATCAGCCCCAGCATTTT. Protein sequence: CASSQGHINQPQHF.

This clone was counted only a few times. The chain combines TRBV6-4 with TRBJ2-1, with 11 bases matching TRBD1. The trim removed 4 bases at V and 6 bases at J, leaving 2 bases unmatched. CDR3 length equals 14 residues. In germline, CDR1 is MRHNA, CDR2 SNTAGT. In DNA, the CDR3 is TGTGCCAGCAGTGGGGGGACAGGGGGCAATGAGCAGTTCTTC. The encoded protein is CASSGGTGGNEQFF.

This clone was recorded once. The chain joins TRBV19 to TRBJ2-5; D uncertain. Germline CDR1 is LNHDA and CDR2 is SQIVND (reference sequence). The CDR3 contains 13 residues. V was trimmed by 3 bases and J by 1 base, leaving 6 bases between them. The CDR3 region has the DNA TGTGCCAGTAGTATTGGCGGCCAAGAGACCCAGTACTTC. It translates to CASSIGGQETQYF. The full variable domain, its missing parts supplied by reference TRBV19 and TRBJ2-5, is DGGITQSPKYLFRKEGQNVTLSCEQNLNHDAMYWYRQDPGQGLRLIYYSQIVNDFQKGDIAEGYSVSREKKESFPLTVTSAQKNPTAFYLCASSIGGQETQYFGPGTRLLVL.

The chain has TRBV7-2 and TRBJ2-7, with D possibly matching TRBD1 (5 bases). The germline gives CDR1 SGHTA, CDR2 FQGNSA. This CDR3 spans 12 amino acids. V gave up 2 bases and J gave up 5 bases, with 7 bases separating them. The CDR3 bases are TGTGCCAGCAGCTTAAGGGGTAACGAGCAGTACTTC. Its translation: CASSLRGNEQYF. Combining the CDR3 with reference TRBV7-2 and TRBJ2-7 gives the whole variable domain GAGVSQSPSNKVTEKGKDVELRCDPISGHTALYWYRQSLGQGLEFLIYFQGNSAPDKSGLPSDRFSAERTGGSVSTLTIQRTQQEDSAVYLCASSLRGNEQYFGPGTRLTVT.

The sample holds one count of this clone. This chain's CDR3 is CASSPLTAQETQYF. As DNA, the CDR3 is TGTGCCAGCTCACCCCTGACAGCACAAGAGACCCAGTACTTC. The V gene is TRBV18, the J gene TRBJ2-5; D possibly corresponds to TRBD1 (5 bases). This CDR3 spans 14 amino acids. The V gene lost 3 bases and the J gene lost 2 bases, with 10 bases spanning the gap. The germline V gene encodes CDR1 KGHSH and CDR2 LQKENI. Full variable domain (outside the CDR3, taken from reference TRBV18 and TRBJ2-5): NAGVMQNPRHLVRRRGQEARLRCSPMKGHSHVYWYRQLPEEGLKFMVYLQKENIIDESGMPKERFSAEFPKEGPSILRIQQVVRGDSAAYFCASSPLTAQETQYFGPGTRLLVL.

The V and J genes are TRBV19 and TRBJ2-5; TRBD1 aligns across 12 bases. The V segment lost 5 bases and the J segment 5 bases; nucleotides outside the gene matches: 6. This CDR3 has 15 amino acids. In germline, CDR1 is LNHDA, CDR2 SQIVND (reference sequence). CDR3 in DNA: TGTGCCAGTAGTTACCGGGACAGGGGGCAGGAGACCCAGTACTTC. Encoded protein: CASSYRDRGQETQYF. The variable domain in full, completed from reference TRBV19 and TRBJ2-5, reads DGGITQSPKYLFRKEGQNVTLSCEQNLNHDAMYWYRQDPGQGLRLIYYSQIVNDFQKGDIAEGYSVSREKKESFPLTVTSAQKNPTAFYLCASSYRDRGQETQYFGPGTRLLVL.

The chain's CDR3 is CASSPGQGVYGYTF. The CDR3 DNA reads as TGTGCCAGCAGTCCGGGACAGGGGGTCTATGGCTACACCTTC. This chain joins TRBV6-1 and TRBJ1-2; TRBD1 matches 11 bases. Germline V gene lookup returns CDR1 MNHNS and CDR2 SASEGT. The CDR3 is 14 amino acids. V was pared by 5 bases and J by 4 bases, with 3 bases of the junction left unmatched.

This clone was seen only a few times. The chain combines TRBV18 with TRBJ2-2; D may be TRBD2 (7 bases). CDR1 KGHSH and CDR2 LQKENI come from the germline V gene. The ends were cut back, 6 bases at V and 4 bases at J, with 18 bases in the middle. CDR3 length: 16 amino acids. The DNA of the CDR3 is TGTGCCAGCTCGTCTGTACGGGGGGCATCCACCGGGGAGCTGTTTTTT. Translated, it gives CASSSVRGASTGELFF.

The rearrangement uses TRBV29-1 and TRBJ2-7; D unclear. Germline lookup yields CDR1 SQVTM and CDR2 ANQGSEA. V dropped 7 bases and J dropped 1 base, with 11 bases sitting between them. The length of the CDR3 is 12 residues. The CDR3 nucleotides read TGCAGCGCCCAAGTAGAATCCTACGAGCAGTACTTC. It specifies CSAQVESYEQYF.

The chain uses TRBV2 and TRBJ1-1; 7 nucleotides agree with TRBD1. Germline V lookup: CDR1 SNHLY, CDR2 FYNNEI. Germline trimming cut 9 bases from V and 0 bases from J; bases unmatched to any gene: 1. CDR3 length: 12 amino acids. CDR3 sequence: CASDRVNTEAFF. In DNA, the CDR3 is TGTGCCAGTGACAGGGTGAACACTGAAGCTTTCTTT.

The rearrangement links TRBV5-1 to TRBJ2-5; D might be TRBD2 (6 bases). This CDR3 spans 18 amino acids. CDR1 SGHRS and CDR2 YFSETQ come from the germline V gene. Deletions cut 1 base from V and 0 bases from J, with 19 bases between. CDR3 sequence: CASSLNPLARDYQETQYF. CDR3 sequence (DNA): TGCGCCAGCAGCTTGAACCCCTTGGCCAGGGACTACCAAGAGACCCAGTACTTC. The entire variable domain, with the rest obtained from reference TRBV5-1 and TRBJ2-5, is as follows: KAGVTQTPRYLIKTRGQQVTLSCSPISGHRSVSWYQQTPGQGLQFLFEYFSETQRNKGNFPGRFSGRQFSNSRSEMNVSTLELGDSALYLCASSLNPLARDYQETQYFGPGTRLLVL.

The chain uses TRBV28 and TRBJ2-4, with 9 bases matching TRBD2. V trimming: 5 bases; J trimming: 6 bases; junction bases outside the gene matches: 5. The CDR3 runs 14 residues. Germline V gives CDR1 MDHEN, CDR2 SYDVKM. Here the CDR3 DNA reads TGTGCCAGCAGTAGCGGGACTAGCCGAAACATTCAGTACTTC. Encoded protein: CASSSGTSRNIQYF.

The chain joins TRBV7-8 to TRBJ2-1; D perhaps matches TRBD1 (5 bases). CDR3 length: 13 residues. The V and J ends lost 2 bases and 9 bases respectively, with 11 bases between them. Germline V lookup: CDR1 SGHVS, CDR2 FQNEAQ. This CDR3 reads CASSLKRQGEQFF. CDR3 nucleotides: TGTGCCAGCAGCTTAAAGCGTCAGGGTGAGCAGTTCTTC. The entire variable domain, with the rest obtained from reference TRBV7-8 and TRBJ2-1, is as follows: GAGVSQSPRYKVAKRGQDVALRCDPISGHVSLFWYQQALGQGPEFLTYFQNEAQLDKSGLPSDRFFAERPEGSVSTLKIQRTQQEDSAVYLCASSLKRQGEQFFGPGTRLTVL.

As for this clone: The germline gene is not matched at one end of the junction; a read error may be the cause. This chain joins TRBV6-5 and TRBJ2-7; possibly TRBD1 for D (5 bases). Germline V gene data show CDR1 as MNHEY and CDR2 as SVGAGI. CDR3 size: 10 residues. The CDR3 spells CASSYKGPHF. The CDR3 DNA reads as TGTGCCAGCAGTTATAAGGGGCCCCACTTC.

This clone showed up just once. The chain employs TRBV2 and TRBJ1-4; 8 bases map to TRBD1. V was pared by 6 bases and J by 3 bases, with 3 bases of the junction left unmatched. The CDR3 runs 14 residues. Germline CDR1 SNHLY, CDR2 FYNNEI. CDR3 loop: CASSGDRSNEKLFF. Written as DNA, the CDR3 is TGTGCCAGCAGCGGGGACAGGTCTAATGAAAAACTGTTTTTT.

The genes are TRBV7-6 and TRBJ2-5, with a tentative D call TRBD2 (5 bases). V lost 1 base and J 5 bases, leaving 17 bases between the germline ends. This CDR3 is built from 16 residues. Germline CDR1 and CDR2: SGHVS and FNYEAQ. CDR3 in DNA: TGTGCCAGCAGCTTAGATCTGAGCGGCACTCTGGAGACCCAGTACTTC. Translating gives CASSLDLSGTLETQYF.

This chain joins TRBV19 and TRBJ2-3; 10 bases map to TRBD2. The CDR3 contains 15 residues. Germline V CDR1 and CDR2: LNHDA, SQIVND (reference sequence). V dropped 6 bases and J dropped 6; count of bases not matched to a gene: 9. This CDR3 reads CASSRGLAARDTQYF. Written as DNA, the CDR3 is TGTGCCAGTAGCCGAGGACTAGCGGCAAGGGATACGCAGTATTTT.

J is TRBJ1-1 and V is TRBV28, with unresolved D. This CDR3 has 18 residues. Trimming removed 5 bases from V and 1 base from J, with 23 bases in between. CDR1 and CDR2 (germline): MDHEN, SYDVKM. Written as DNA, the CDR3 is TGTGCCAGCAGTGCCCCGCCTGATCCCCGGGGTGGGAACACTGAAGCTTTCTTT. Amino acids: CASSAPPDPRGGNTEAFF.

This rearrangement joins TRBV6-4 to TRBJ2-3; 13 bases fit TRBD2. The CDR3 totals 16 residues. The trim removed 5 bases at V and 11 bases at J, leaving 13 bases unmatched. CDR1 and CDR2 (germline): MRHNA, SNTAGT. The CDR3 sequence: CASSPRTSGSVKEQYF. The CDR3, as DNA: TGTGCCAGCAGTCCCCGGACTAGCGGGAGTGTTAAGGAGCAGTATTTT.

V and J are TRBV6-1 and TRBJ1-3; the match to TRBD1 covers 7 bases. Germline V CDR1 and CDR2: MNHNS, SASEGT. This CDR3 region has 13 residues. The V segment lost 10 bases and the J segment 0 bases; nucleotides outside the gene matches: 3. CDR3 nucleotide sequence: TGTGCCACCCAGGGGGACTCTGGAAACACCATATATTTT. As protein: CATQGDSGNTIYF.

A single count supports this clone. This chain links TRBV4-2 with TRBJ2-1; tentatively, D is TRBD1 (5 bases). Germline values: CDR1 LGHNA, CDR2 YNFKEQ. V lost 0 bases to trimming and J lost 0 bases, with 9 bases between them. The CDR3 has 16 amino acids. CDR3 sequence (DNA): TGTGCCAGCAGCCAAGAGGGGCGGATCTCCTACAATGAGCAGTTCTTC. The encoded protein is CASSQEGRISYNEQFF.

This sequence joins TRBV5-1 and TRBJ1-3; D gene unclear. This CDR3 is built from 16 residues. The V end was cut by 4 bases, the J end by 0 bases, with 14 bases between. Looked up from germline, CDR1 is SGHRS and CDR2 is YFSETQ. This CDR3 is CASSPRGPGSGNTIYF. The CDR3 DNA is TGCGCCAGCAGCCCTCGTGGGCCAGGCTCTGGAAACACCATATATTTT.

The table lists this clone with a count of one. V is TRBV5-4 and J is TRBJ2-1; TRBD2 aligns across 11 bases. V trimming: 0 bases; J trimming: 3 bases; junction bases outside the gene matches: 5. The CDR3 extends over 17 amino acids. Germline loops: CDR1 SGHNT, CDR2 YYREEE (reference sequence). CDR3 protein: CASSLAGGLAVYNEQFF. Written as DNA, the CDR3 is TGTGCCAGCAGCTTGGCTGGGGGACTAGCGGTCTACAATGAGCAGTTCTTC.